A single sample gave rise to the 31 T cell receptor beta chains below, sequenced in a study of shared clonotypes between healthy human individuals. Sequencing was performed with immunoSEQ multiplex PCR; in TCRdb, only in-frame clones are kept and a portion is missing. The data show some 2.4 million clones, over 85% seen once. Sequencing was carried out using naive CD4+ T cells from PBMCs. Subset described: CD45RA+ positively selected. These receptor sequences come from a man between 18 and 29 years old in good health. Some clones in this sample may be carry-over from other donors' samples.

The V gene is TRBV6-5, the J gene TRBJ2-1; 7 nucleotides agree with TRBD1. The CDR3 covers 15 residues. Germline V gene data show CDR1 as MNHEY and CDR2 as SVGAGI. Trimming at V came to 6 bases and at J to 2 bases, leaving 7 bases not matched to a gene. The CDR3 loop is CASRSGTVPYNEQFF. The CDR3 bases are TGTGCCAGCAGGTCCGGGACAGTCCCCTACAATGAGCAGTTCTTC.

This CDR3 reads CASSYSREMNTEAFF. In nucleotides, the CDR3 is TGCGCCAGCAGTTATAGCAGGGAGATGAACACTGAAGCTTTCTTT. The V and J genes are TRBV5-1 and TRBJ1-1; tentative D call: TRBD1 (5 bases). The V gene's germline CDR1 is SGHRS and CDR2 YFSETQ. This CDR3 comprises 15 residues. V lost 5 bases and J lost 0, with 14 bases in between.

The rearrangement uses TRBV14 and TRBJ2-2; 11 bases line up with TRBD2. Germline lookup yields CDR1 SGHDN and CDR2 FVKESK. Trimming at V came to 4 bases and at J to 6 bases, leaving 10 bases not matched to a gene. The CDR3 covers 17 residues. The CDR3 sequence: CASSRLEPGLAAGELFF. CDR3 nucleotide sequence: TGTGCCAGCAGCCGCCTTGAACCGGGACTAGCGGCCGGGGAGCTGTTTTTT.

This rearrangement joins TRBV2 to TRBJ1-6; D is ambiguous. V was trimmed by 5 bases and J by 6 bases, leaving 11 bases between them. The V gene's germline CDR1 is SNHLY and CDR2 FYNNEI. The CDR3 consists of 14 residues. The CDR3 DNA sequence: TGTGCCAGCAGTAACAAGAACCCTAATTCACCCCTCCACTTT. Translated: CASSNKNPNSPLHF.

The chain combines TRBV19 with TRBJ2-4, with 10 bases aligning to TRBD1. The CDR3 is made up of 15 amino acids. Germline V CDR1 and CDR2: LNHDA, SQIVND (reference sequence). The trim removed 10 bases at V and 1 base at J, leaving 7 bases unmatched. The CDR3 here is CATGDRGLAKNIQYF. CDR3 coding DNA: TGTGCCACCGGGGACAGGGGATTGGCCAAAAACATTCAGTACTTC.

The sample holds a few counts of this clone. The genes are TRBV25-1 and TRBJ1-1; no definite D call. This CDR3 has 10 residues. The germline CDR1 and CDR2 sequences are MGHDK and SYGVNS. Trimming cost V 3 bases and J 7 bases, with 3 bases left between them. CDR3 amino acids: CASSDYEAFF. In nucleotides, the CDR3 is TGTGCCAGCAGTGATTATGAAGCTTTCTTT. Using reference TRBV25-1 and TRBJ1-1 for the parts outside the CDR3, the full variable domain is EADIYQTPRYLVIGTGKKITLECSQTMGHDKMYWYQQDPGMELHLIHYSYGVNSTEKGDLSSESTVSRIRTEHFPLTLESARPSHTSQYLCASSDYEAFFGQGTRLTVV.

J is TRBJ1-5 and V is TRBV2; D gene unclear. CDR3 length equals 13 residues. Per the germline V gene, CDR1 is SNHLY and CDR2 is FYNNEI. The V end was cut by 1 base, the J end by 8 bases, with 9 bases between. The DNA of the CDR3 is TGTGCCAGCAGTGAAGAGGCACGGGAGCCCCAGCATTTT. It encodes CASSEEAREPQHF.

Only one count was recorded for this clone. In DNA, the CDR3 is TGTGCCAGCTTCCCTGGAGTAGCGGGAGCCGGGGAGCTGTTTTTT. Translation: CASFPGVAGAGELFF. V gene TRBV27 combines with J gene TRBJ2-2; 9 bases map to TRBD2. This CDR3 has 15 amino acids. Unmatched junction bases numbered 10, after V lost 8 bases and J lost 6 bases. Per the germline V gene, CDR1 is MNHEY and CDR2 is SMNVEV (reference sequence).

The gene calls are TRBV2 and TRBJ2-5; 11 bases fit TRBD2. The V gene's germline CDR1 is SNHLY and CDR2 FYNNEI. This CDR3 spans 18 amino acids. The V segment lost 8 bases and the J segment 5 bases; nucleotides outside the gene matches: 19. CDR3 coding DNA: TGTGCCAGCTTCGGACTAGCGGGTTACTGGACGCGCTTGGAGACCCAGTACTTC. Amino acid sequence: CASFGLAGYWTRLETQYF.

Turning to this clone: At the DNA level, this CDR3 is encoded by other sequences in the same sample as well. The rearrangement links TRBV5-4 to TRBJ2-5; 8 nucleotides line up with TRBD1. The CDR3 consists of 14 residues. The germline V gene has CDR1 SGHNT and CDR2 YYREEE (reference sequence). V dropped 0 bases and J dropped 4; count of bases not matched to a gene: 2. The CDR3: CASSLGTGRETQYF. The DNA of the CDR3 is TGTGCCAGCAGCTTGGGGACAGGGAGAGAGACCCAGTACTTC.

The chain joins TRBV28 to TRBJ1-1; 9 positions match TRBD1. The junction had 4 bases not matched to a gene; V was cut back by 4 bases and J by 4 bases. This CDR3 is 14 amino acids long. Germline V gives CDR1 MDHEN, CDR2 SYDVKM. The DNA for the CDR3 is TGTGCCAGCAGTTCGGACAGGGGAGGCACTGAAGCTTTCTTT. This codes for CASSSDRGGTEAFF.

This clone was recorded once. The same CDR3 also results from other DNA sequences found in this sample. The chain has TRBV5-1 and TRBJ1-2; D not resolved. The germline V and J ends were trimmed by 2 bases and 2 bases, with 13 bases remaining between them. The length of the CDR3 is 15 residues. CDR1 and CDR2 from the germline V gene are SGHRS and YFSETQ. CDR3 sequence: CASSLANRANYGYTF. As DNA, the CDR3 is TGCGCCAGCAGCTTAGCGAACAGAGCGAACTATGGCTACACCTTC. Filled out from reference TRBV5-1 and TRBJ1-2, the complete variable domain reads KAGVTQTPRYLIKTRGQQVTLSCSPISGHRSVSWYQQTPGQGLQFLFEYFSETQRNKGNFPGRFSGRQFSNSRSEMNVSTLELGDSALYLCASSLANRANYGYTFGSGTRLTVV.

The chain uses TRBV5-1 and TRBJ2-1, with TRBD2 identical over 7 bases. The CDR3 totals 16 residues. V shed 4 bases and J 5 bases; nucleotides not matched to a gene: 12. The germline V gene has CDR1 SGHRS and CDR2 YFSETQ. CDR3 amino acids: CASSRTGTTVDNEQFF. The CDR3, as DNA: TGCGCCAGCAGCCGAACCGGGACTACCGTCGACAATGAGCAGTTCTTC.

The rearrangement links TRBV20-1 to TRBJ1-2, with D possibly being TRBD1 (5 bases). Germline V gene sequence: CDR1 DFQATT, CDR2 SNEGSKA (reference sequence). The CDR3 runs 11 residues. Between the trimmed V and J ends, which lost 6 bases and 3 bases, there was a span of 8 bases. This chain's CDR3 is CSALTDYGYTF. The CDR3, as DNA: TGCAGTGCCCTGACAGACTATGGCTACACCTTC.

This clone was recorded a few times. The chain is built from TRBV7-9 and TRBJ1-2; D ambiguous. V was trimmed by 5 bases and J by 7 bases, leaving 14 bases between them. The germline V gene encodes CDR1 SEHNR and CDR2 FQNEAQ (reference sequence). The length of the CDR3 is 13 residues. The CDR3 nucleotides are TGTGCCAGCAGCGTCGCCGGGAGGTTTGGCTACACCTTC. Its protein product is CASSVAGRFGYTF.

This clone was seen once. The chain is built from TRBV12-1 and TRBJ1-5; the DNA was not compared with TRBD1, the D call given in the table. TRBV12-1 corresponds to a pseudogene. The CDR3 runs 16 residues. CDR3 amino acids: CASSLERQGGLMLQHF. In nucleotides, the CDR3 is TGTGCCAGCAGCCTCGAACGCCAGGGGGGTCTCATGCTCCAGCATTTT.

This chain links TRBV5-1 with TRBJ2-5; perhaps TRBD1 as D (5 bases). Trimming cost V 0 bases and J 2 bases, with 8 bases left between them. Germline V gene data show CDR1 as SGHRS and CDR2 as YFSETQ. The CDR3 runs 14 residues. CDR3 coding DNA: TGCGCCAGCAGCTTGGGACAGACTCAAGAGACCCAGTACTTC. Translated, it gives CASSLGQTQETQYF.

CDR3 loop: CASRNRGYLFFCEQFF. The CDR3 bases are TGCGCCAGCAGAAACAGGGGGTATCTTTTTTTTTGTGAGCAGTTCTTC. The chain employs TRBV23-1 and TRBJ2-1; 8 nucleotides agree with TRBD1. TRBV23-1 is an ORF; its function is uncertain. The V segment lost 6 bases and the J segment 9 bases; nucleotides outside the gene matches: 16. The length of the CDR3 is 16 residues.

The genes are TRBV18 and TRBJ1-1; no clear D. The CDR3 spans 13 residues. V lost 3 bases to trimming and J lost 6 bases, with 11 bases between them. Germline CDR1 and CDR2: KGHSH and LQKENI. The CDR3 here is CASSPDFFAEAFF. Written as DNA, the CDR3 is TGTGCCAGCTCACCGGACTTTTTCGCTGAAGCTTTCTTT.

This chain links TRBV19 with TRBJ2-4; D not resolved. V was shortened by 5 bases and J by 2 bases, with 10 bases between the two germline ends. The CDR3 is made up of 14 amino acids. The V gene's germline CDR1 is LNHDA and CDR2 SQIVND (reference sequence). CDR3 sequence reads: CASSYPGSKNIQYF. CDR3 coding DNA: TGTGCCAGTAGTTATCCCGGGTCCAAAAACATTCAGTACTTC.

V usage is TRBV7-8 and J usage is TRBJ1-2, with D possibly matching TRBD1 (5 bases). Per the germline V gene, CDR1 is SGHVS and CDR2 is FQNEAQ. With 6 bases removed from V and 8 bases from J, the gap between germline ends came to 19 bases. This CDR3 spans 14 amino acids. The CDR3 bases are TGTGCCAGCAGTTATCCGGGGGAGGGCTGGGGCTACACCTTC. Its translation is CASSYPGEGWGYTF.

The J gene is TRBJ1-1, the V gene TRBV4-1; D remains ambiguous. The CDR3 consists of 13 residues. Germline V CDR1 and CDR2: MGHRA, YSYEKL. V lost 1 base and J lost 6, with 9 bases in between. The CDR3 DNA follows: TGCGCCAGCAGCCAAGTGGGAAGCTCTGAAGCTTTCTTT. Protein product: CASSQVGSSEAFF.

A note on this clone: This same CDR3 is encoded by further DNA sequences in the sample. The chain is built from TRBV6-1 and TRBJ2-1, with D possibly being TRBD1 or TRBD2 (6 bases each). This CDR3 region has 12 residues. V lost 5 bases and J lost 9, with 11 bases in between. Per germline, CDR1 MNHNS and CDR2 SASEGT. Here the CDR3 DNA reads TGTGCCAGCAGTCCCAGGGGAGGTGAGCAGTTCTTC. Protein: CASSPRGGEQFF.

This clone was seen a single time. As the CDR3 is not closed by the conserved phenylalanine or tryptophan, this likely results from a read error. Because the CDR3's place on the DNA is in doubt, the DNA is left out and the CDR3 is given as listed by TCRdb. The CDR3 reads CASTHTLPLVSV. The chain employs TRBV6-6 and TRBJ2-3; the DNA was not used to check the table's D call, TRBD1. CDR1 and CDR2 from the germline V gene are MNHNY and SVGAGI (reference sequence). The CDR3 is 12 amino acids in total, end residues counted.

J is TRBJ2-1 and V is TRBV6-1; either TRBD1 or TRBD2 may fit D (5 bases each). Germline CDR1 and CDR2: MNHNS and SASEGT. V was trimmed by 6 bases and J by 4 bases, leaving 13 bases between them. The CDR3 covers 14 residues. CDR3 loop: CASRGTRKYNEQFF. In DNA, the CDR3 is TGTGCCAGCAGGGGGACCCGCAAGTACAATGAGCAGTTCTTC.

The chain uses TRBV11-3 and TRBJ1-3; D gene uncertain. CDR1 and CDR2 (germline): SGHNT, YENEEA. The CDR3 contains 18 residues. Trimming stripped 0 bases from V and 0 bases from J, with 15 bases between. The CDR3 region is CASSLEIRAERSGNTIYF. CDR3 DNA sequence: TGTGCCAGCAGCTTAGAGATACGGGCAGAGCGCTCTGGAAACACCATATATTTT.

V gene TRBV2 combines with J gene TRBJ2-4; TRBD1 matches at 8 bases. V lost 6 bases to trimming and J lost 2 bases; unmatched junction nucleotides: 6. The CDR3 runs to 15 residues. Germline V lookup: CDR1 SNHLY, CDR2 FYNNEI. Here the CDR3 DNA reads TGTGCCAGCAGCTACAGGGGGGTACCCAAAAACATTCAGTACTTC. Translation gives CASSYRGVPKNIQYF.

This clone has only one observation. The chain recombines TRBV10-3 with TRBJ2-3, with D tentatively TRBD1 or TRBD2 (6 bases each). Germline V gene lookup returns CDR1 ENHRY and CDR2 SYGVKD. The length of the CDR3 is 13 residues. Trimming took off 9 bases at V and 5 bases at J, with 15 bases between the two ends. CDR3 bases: TGTGCCATACGGGGGCCGGGGATAGATACGCAGTATTTT. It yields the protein CAIRGPGIDTQYF.

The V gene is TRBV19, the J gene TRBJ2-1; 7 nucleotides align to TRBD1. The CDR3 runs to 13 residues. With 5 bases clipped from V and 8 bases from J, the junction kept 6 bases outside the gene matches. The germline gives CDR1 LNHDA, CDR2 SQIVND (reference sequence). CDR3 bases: TGTGCCAGTAGTTTCAGACAGGGCGATGAGCAGTTCTTC. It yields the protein CASSFRQGDEQFF.

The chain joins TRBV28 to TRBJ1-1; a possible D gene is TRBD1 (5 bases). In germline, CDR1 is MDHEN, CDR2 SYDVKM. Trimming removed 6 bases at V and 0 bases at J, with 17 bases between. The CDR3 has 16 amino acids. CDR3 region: CASSITGAGMNTEAFF. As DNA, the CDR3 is TGTGCCAGCAGCATTACAGGAGCAGGGATGAACACTGAAGCTTTCTTT.

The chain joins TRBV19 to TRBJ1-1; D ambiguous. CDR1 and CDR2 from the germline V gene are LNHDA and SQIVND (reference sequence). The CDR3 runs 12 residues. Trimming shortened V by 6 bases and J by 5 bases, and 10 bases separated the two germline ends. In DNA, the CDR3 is TGTGCCAGTAGCCAGAGTGTGACTGAAGCTTTCTTT. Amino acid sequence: CASSQSVTEAFF.